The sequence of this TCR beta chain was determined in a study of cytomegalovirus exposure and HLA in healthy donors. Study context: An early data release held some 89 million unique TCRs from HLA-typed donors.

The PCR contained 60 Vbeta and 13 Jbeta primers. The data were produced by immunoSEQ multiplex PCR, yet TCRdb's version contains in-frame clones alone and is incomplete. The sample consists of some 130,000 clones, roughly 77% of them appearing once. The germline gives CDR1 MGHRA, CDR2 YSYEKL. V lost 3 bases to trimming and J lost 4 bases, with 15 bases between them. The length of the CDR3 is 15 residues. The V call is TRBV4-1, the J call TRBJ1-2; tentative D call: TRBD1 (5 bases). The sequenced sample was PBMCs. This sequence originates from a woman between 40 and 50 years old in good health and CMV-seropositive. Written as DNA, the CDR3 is TGCGCCAGCAGCCATTCGACAGAAAGGATCTATGGCTACACCTTC. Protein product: CASSHSTERIYGYTF.